This T cell receptor (beta chain) was observed in a study of cytomegalovirus exposure and HLA in healthy donors (dated by TCRdb to 2015 to 2018). Some background on the complete study: An earlier analysis of 587 of the donors reported approximately 300 Gb of sequence data and 117 million unique TCR beta sequences obtained from around 180 million T cells. About 280 gigabases of sequencing data and around 80 million unique TCR sequences made up an early release that covered fewer than 650 HLA-typed donors. The genetic ancestry cluster associated with self-reported Caucasian donors included over 65% of the approximately 400 genotyped donors. The aim of the study was to test whether cataloging public T cell receptors could identify signatures of past pathogen exposure. The T cell repertoires of 550 to 850 subjects were profiled by immunosequencing and related to cytomegalovirus serostatus. A separate validation cohort of approximately 120 different subjects was used in addition to the 666-subject first cohort. To predict cytomegalovirus infection status, the study combined high-throughput TCR immunosequencing, statistical association of individual TCRs with disease status, and machine learning. To study patterns of TCR occurrence, a later analysis re-analyzed previously published TCR beta repertoires from around 700 donors and added high-resolution HLA genotyping. Rather than drawing on any new phenotypic data, the later analysis identified candidate immune exposures from TCR beta sequences and the way those sequences occurred across donors. In an earlier analysis of a few hundred of the donors, high-throughput TCR beta sequencing was used to judge whether each TCR beta V gene segment behaved as functional or pseudogenic. Donor age, sex, ethnicity and CMV serostatus were collected together with the repertoire data. Genome-wide SNP genotypes for about 55% of the roughly 670 donors were used in a later genetic analysis, which treated that subset as a discovery cohort. All discovery cohort repertoires had been generated using a single sequencing platform. HLA typing included class I and class II loci at four-digit resolution. Typing coverage varied by locus: roughly 629-640 donors for A, B, C, DRB1 and DQB1; about 520 for DQA1; over 600 for DPA1; fewer than 480 for DPB1. Roughly five DR-DQ haplotypes were treated as single units for association and clustering because of strong linkage in the cohort. Among about 400 genotyped donors of the cohort, an average of approximately 240,000 unique TCR beta nucleotide sequences was sequenced per donor, of which approximately 18% were non-productive. Study-wide findings and limitations: The classifier was reported to diagnose cytomegalovirus status with high specificity and sensitivity in both the original and validation cohorts. In vitro tests confirmed that a few of the cytomegalovirus-associated TCR beta chains recognize cytomegalovirus antigens. A later analysis reported that several top co-occurrence clusters appeared linked to parvovirus B19, influenza, CMV and Epstein-Barr virus. V-gene and J-gene trimming of TCR beta chains was associated with a missense DCLRE1C variant in a later genetic analysis, and the association was replicated in an independent cohort. In a later analysis, TCR association rates were found to vary across HLA loci, with the most associated TCRs seen for DRB1 alleles and the fewest for HLA-C alleles. The cohort was sequenced for TCR beta chains only, and without alpha or paired-chain data the features that could be detected were limited. In the study, 150 to 200 TCR beta chains were listed as associated with cytomegalovirus. The earlier analysis of fewer than 750 of the donors excluded approximately 15 rarely observed V segments, including chromosome 9 orphons, because counts were too low. Presence/absence analyses assumed roughly uniform sequencing depth across donors, an assumption that may not hold. The only immune exposure information available for the cohort was CMV serostatus. A further reported finding was that TCR beta sequences accurately predicted the HLA-A and HLA-B alleles for most subjects in the first cohort. Strong co-occurrence of HLA alleles, especially DR and DQ, made assigning TCR associations to individual alleles difficult. Linkage disequilibrium might explain the correlated functional status among segregating V segments, but an unknown experimental factor could not be excluded. Because the 87-base-pair reads could not distinguish some IMGT-functional V segments, including TRBV6-2 and TRBV6-3, those segments were excluded. In a later analysis, HLA-associated TCR beta chains showed more clonal expansion and lower generation probabilities than non-associated chains that were equally common. Because HLA typing was unavailable for some donors at each locus, only the typed subset was used in association tests. According to a later genetic analysis, donors in an Asian-associated ancestry cluster had fewer N-insertions in productive TCRs than the approximately 670-donor mean. It was suggested by the authors that the approach could potentially be generalized to other disease states and immunological phenotypes. At a false discovery rate of 0.05, a later analysis linked 15,000 to 20,000 TCR beta sequences to specific HLA alleles. Most TCR sequences were seen in very few donors, while some public TCRs were found in many individuals. According to a later analysis, most CMV-associated TCR beta chains appeared to be HLA-restricted, and the HLA associations seemed to be driven largely by CMV exposure. Broadly in line with IMGT annotations, most TCR beta V segments showed up in productive rearrangements about 87% or about 30% of the time in an earlier analysis of 587 of the donors. A cluster of highly shared sequence variants was judged likely to be a technical artifact of the sequencing pipeline.

The cysteine opens and the phenylalanine closes a CDR3 of 13 amino acids. The retained sequence is limited to the CDR3, 39 bases, with the frame set at the first base. CDR1 and CDR2 (LNHDA, SQIVND) derive from the germline V gene (reference sequence). Trimming removed 5 bases from V and 4 bases from J; the gene matches leave 2 bases unexplained. Concerning this clone itself: Its target antigen remains unknown. There are no base qualities to consult, and no much larger clone falls within one base.

Receptor amplification or capture employed the immunoSEQ multiplex PCR assay. For the multiplex PCR, a mixture combining 60 forward primers for TCR Vbeta segments and 13 reverse primers for TCR Jbeta segments was used. A multiplex PCR assay on genomic DNA amplified the CDR3 region of rearranged TCR beta genes. The amplified TCR beta libraries were sequenced on the Illumina HiSeq System as 87-base-pair reads. The paper's processing steps were these. In a later analysis, 70 million to 95 million unique TCR beta chains were counted across the roughly 610 repertoires, and roughly 11 million of these chains were shared by at least two donors. Raw reads were error-corrected and collapsed into unique sequences by a nearest-neighbor algorithm in which closely related sequences were merged to remove PCR and sequencing errors. V, D and J gene segments were assigned by aligning CDR3 sequences to IMGT reference sequences. For a sequence to be retained, at least a six-nucleotide match to both a V gene segment and a J gene segment was required. Rearrangements were called productive when the CDR3 lacked stop codons and stayed in frame with V and J; all others were non-productive. CDR3 was defined according to IMGT convention as the region running from the second conserved V-encoded cysteine to the conserved J-encoded phenylalanine. In an earlier analysis of 500 to 650 of the donors, sequences lacking an unambiguous match to a single V gene segment were excluded. An earlier analysis of several hundred of the donors called V segments functional above 56.7% productive rearrangements and segregating when the between-donor standard deviation exceeded 5%. To diagnose cytomegalovirus status from the catalog of TCR beta chain sequences, a statistical classification framework was built. V and J gene assignment, in a later analysis, came from comparing TCR nucleotide sequences with IMGT/GENE-DB human TR gene sequences. A later analysis assigned CDR3 sequences and most-parsimonious VDJ recombination scenarios with the TCRdist pipeline. In a later analysis, every TCR beta chain was defined by the combination of its CDR3 amino acid sequence and its V-gene family, and reads without a unique V-gene family were dropped. As a way to deal with suspected cross-contamination and a sequencing artifact, a later analysis dropped approximately 570 nucleotide sequences that were highly shared and had low generation probability. For each public chain, a later analysis derived a clonal expansion index from normalized ranks of inferred template counts within each repertoire. In a later analysis, generation probabilities were computed using a VDJ recombination model fitted to out-of-frame rearrangements, and the results were checked against IGoR. Hypergeometric tests were used in a later analysis to score TCR-TCR, TCR-HLA and TCR-CMV co-occurrence, with a repertoire-size bias correction applied to the TCR pairs. False discovery rates were estimated in a later analysis by permuting HLA or CMV assignments 20 times. A later analysis grouped co-occurring TCRs with DBSCAN, adding TCRdist sequence similarity when clustering within HLA-allele-positive subsets. Co-occurrence clustering excluded repertoires with fewer than 30,000 or more than 120,000 public chains, plus five with anomalous nucleotide sharing. The source is immuneACCESS, and TCRdb retained only in-frame sequences with V and J called. Part of the clones is not carried over; for the studies checked, unresolved V genes explain less than half of this, and the remainder is unexplained. V and J calls and clone size are those listed in that table; D and trimming were worked out from the DNA. The sample data list roughly 220,000 clones, and approximately 70% of these were observed just once. The leading ten clones occupy 1.8% of the sample.

The cohort comprised 550 to 700 healthy bone marrow donors. Cohort members were all nominally healthy when sampled, although unrecorded immune exposures were likely present. The donor was CMV seronegative and was included in the group of 352 seronegative cohort members. A peripheral blood sample was collected from each donor, and TCR beta sequencing was performed on peripheral blood mononuclear cells. The Qiagen DNeasy Blood Extraction Kit was used to extract genomic DNA from the blood cell samples. The TCR comes from a woman in her 30s in good health and CMV-seronegative. What was sequenced was PBMCs. The chain employs TRBV19 and TRBJ1-2; the central 9 bases match TRBD1. CDR3 reads: CASSWDRVYGYTF. The nucleotide sequence is TGTGCCAGTAGTTGGGACAGGGTCTATGGCTACACCTTC.